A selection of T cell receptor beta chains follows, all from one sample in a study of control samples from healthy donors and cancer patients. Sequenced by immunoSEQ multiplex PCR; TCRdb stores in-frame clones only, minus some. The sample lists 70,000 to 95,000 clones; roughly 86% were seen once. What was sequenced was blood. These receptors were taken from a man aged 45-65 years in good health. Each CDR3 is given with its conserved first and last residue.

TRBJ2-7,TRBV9,CASSGPLGLANEQYF
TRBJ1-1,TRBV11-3,CASRTRAGSMNTEAFF
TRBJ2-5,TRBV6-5,CASRRDSRETQYF
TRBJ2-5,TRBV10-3,CAISTGIQETQYF
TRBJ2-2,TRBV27,CASSHMGGVTGELFF
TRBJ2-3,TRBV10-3,CAISEPYRTVGSTDTQYF
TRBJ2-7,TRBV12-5,CASSAGTSGYEQYF
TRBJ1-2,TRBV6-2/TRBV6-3,CASSDTGTDYGYTF
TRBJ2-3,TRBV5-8,CASSLTSLDTQYF
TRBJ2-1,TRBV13,CASSFRVGSYNEQFF
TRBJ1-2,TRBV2,CASTALIESQQGF
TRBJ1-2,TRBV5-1,CASSFTPDRDYGYTF
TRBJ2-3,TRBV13,CASSFRTDTDTQYF
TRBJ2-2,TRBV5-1,CASSPDRGGTGELFF
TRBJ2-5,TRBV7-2,CARHQETQYF
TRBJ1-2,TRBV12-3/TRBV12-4,CASRGADYGYTF
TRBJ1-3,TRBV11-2,CASSPGALGEPGRRNTIYF
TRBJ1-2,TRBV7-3,CASRGAGTLNYGYTF
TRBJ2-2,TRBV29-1,CSVEAPQETGELFF
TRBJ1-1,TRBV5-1,CASSLWGPGAAKDTEAFF
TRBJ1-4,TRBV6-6,CASSWAGGASGEKLFF
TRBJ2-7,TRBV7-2,CASSLALRGEQYF
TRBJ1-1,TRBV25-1,CASSAKMNTEAFF
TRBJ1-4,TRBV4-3,CASSQETGINEKLFF
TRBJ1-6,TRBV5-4,CASSFGQINNSPLHF
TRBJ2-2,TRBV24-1,CATSDFRQGETGELFF
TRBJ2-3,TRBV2,CASSEEGGGESDTQYF
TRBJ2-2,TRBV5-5,CASSQPRGGYTGELFF
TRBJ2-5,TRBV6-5,CASSLDFQETQYF
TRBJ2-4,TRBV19,CASSIAFRGQGDKNIQYF
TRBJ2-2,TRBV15,CATSRETGGERFGELFF
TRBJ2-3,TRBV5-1,CASSQRANTDTQYF
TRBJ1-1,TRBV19,CASSMTGTNTEAFF
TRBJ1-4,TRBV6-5,CASRAGTDEKLFF
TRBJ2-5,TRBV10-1,CASAPGLAGQETQYF
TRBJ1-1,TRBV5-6,CASSPTWGTEAFF
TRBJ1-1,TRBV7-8,CASSLEGPGTGVTEAFF
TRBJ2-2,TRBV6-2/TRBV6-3,CASSSHHTGELFF
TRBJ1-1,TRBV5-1,CASSSGGRVEAFF
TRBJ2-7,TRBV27,CASSSGLAGIYEQYF
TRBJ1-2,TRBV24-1,CATSDSGQGQYGYTF
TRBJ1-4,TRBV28,CASSLTGTVEKLFF
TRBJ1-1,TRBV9,CASSRGGTGQANTEAFF
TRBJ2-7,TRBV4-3,CASSQDGRGEQYF
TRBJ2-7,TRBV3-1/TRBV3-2,CASSQGAGVQYF
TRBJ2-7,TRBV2,CASSRSTSYEQYF
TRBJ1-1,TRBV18,CASSRSSGAENEAFF